This T cell receptor beta chain was documented in a study of blood T cell repertoires in COVID-19. For the study at large: COVID-19 samples collected from the United States, Italy and Spain covered acute and convalescent phases. Nucleic acid was either cDNA or gDNA, and it came from T cells, B-cell-depleted T cells, or PBMCs.

This clone appeared a few times. The V segment lost 3 bases and the J segment 4 bases; nucleotides outside the gene matches: 10. The CDR3 consists of 16 residues. Germline loops: CDR1 SGDLS, CDR2 YYNGEE. Clones were read by immunoSEQ multiplex PCR, and TCRdb kept only the in-frame ones, dropping some. The sample has more than 250,000 clones, roughly 87% seen once. The V and J genes are TRBV9 and TRBJ2-3, with TRBD2 matching 8 bases. The receptor was derived from a human donor in a cohort sampled during active COVID-19. What was sequenced was peripheral blood. The CDR3 bases are TGTGCCAGCAGCGAGCGAGCGGGGGCGAGGGCAGATACGCAGTATTTT. This codes for CASSERAGARADTQYF.